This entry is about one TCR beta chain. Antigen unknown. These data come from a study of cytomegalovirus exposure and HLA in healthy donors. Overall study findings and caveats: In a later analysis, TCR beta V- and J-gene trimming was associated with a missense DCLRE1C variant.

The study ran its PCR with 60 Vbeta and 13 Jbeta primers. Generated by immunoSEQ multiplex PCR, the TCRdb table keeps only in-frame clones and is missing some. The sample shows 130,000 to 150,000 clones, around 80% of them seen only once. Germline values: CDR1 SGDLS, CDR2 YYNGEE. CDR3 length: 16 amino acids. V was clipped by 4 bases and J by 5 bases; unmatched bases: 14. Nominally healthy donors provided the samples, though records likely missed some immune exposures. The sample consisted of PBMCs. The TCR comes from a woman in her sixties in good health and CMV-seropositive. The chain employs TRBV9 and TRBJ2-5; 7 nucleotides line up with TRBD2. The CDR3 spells CASSPVGGRSGETQYF. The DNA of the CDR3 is TGTGCCAGCAGCCCAGTGGGCGGGAGAAGTGGGGAGACCCAGTACTTC.